This T cell receptor (beta chain) was found in a study of early T cells in non-severe SARS-CoV-2 infection. Study at large: The authors sequenced bulk RNA from unsorted whole blood, leaving chains unpaired.

Individual cDNA molecules were tagged with unique molecular identifiers, the study reported. TCRdb independently ran MiXCR on the 5' RACE reads; one entry per CDR3 protein. The data contain more than 85,000 distinct CDR3 sequences, 16% of them singletons. This clonotype was recorded only once. V was shortened by 6 bases and J by 6 bases, with 16 bases between the two germline ends. Per germline, CDR1 MNHEY and CDR2 SVGEGT. The CDR3 sequence is 14 residues long. This TCR was recovered from an adult who was a healthcare worker with PCR-confirmed SARS-CoV-2 infection or an uninfected control (not recorded which). The chain combines TRBV6-2 or TRBV6-3 with TRBJ2-3; D ambiguous. The sample in question was whole blood, obtained at baseline. Here the CDR3 reads CASSLNRFGDTQYF. For the CDR3, the DNA is TGTGCCAGCAGCCTCAACAGATTCGGGGATACGCAGTATTTT.